This is a list of T cell receptor beta chains from one sample in a study of shared clonotypes between healthy human individuals. The method was immunoSEQ multiplex PCR; TCRdb's version includes in-frame clones alone and lacks a portion of them. The sample holds some 2,000,000 clones, about 95% seen once. Sequencing used naive CD8+ T cells sorted from blood. The receptors derive from a man between 18 and 35 years old in good health. CDR3s include the opening cysteine and the closing phenylalanine or tryptophan. The D gene is left open where the match is weak. Some rows have no size entry. The others give once, few or many, or a class for an expanded clone.

DNA: TGCAGCGTTGAAGATGTAAGGGGTGGAGAGCAGTTCTTC
CDR3: CSVEDVRGGEQFF
V: TRBV29-1
J: TRBJ2-1
D: .
size: .

DNA: TGCAGCGTTATTGCCCCGGGACAGGGTGGCACCGGGGAGCTGTTTTTT
CDR3: CSVIAPGQGGTGELFF
V: TRBV29-1
J: TRBJ2-2
D: TRBD1
size: .

DNA: TGTGCCAGCACCGGAAAGGGACAGGGCTGGGACGAGCAGTACTTC
CDR3: CASTGKGQGWDEQYF
V: TRBV2
J: TRBJ2-7
D: TRBD1
size: .

DNA: TGTGCCAGCAGCTTGACGGTGAAGTTGAACACCGGGGAGCTGTTTTTT
CDR3: CASSLTVKLNTGELFF
V: TRBV5-8
J: TRBJ2-2
D: .
size: .

DNA: TGTGCCAGTAGTGCTCGACTAGCACCCGGGGAGCTGTTTTTT
CDR3: CASSARLAPGELFF
V: TRBV19
J: TRBJ2-2
D: TRBD2
size: .

DNA: TGTGCCAGCAGCTTCGGGGGCTACGGGAATGAGCAGTTCTTC
CDR3: CASSFGGYGNEQFF
V: TRBV7-6
J: TRBJ2-1
D: .
size: .

DNA: TGTGCCACCCCTCGGGCCTATAATTCACCCCTCCACTTT
CDR3: CATPRAYNSPLHF
V: TRBV5-6
J: TRBJ1-6
D: .
size: .

DNA: TGTGCCAGCAGTGAAGGGCTGACCTTGAACACTGAAGCTTTCTTT
CDR3: CASSEGLTLNTEAFF
V: TRBV2
J: TRBJ1-1
D: .
size: .

DNA: TGCGCCAGCAGTGAGCGGGAGGGGGGGTTCAATGAGCAGTTCTTC
CDR3: CASSEREGGFNEQFF
V: TRBV10-2
J: TRBJ2-1
D: TRBD2
size: once

DNA: TGTGCCAGCAGCCCCCAGACTAGCGGGACGGGCAATGAGCAGTTCTTC
CDR3: CASSPQTSGTGNEQFF
V: TRBV25-1
J: TRBJ2-1
D: TRBD2
size: .

DNA: TGTGCCAGCAGTTTTAGGTCTGGCGAGACCCAGTACTTC
CDR3: CASSFRSGETQYF
V: TRBV27
J: TRBJ2-5
D: .
size: .

DNA: TGCGCCAGCAAGGAAGGTGTATGGCAAGAGACCCAGTACTTC
CDR3: CASKEGVWQETQYF
V: TRBV4-1
J: TRBJ2-5
D: .
size: .

DNA: TGTGCCAGCAGCTGGGACAGGGGAACCTACGAGCAGTACTTC
CDR3: CASSWDRGTYEQYF
V: TRBV5-6
J: TRBJ2-7
D: TRBD1
size: .

DNA: TGTGCCCAAACCCCCCGTGTGGGATACTATGGCTACACCTTC
CDR3: CAQTPRVGYYGYTF
V: TRBV30
J: TRBJ1-2
D: .
size: .

DNA: TGTGCCAGCAGCGTAGGAGGAGGGGCGGCCTACGAGCAGTACTTC
CDR3: CASSVGGGAAYEQYF
V: TRBV9
J: TRBJ2-7
D: .
size: .

DNA: TGTGCCAGCAGCTTATTACAGGCGGCTGAAGCTTTCTTT
CDR3: CASSLLQAAEAFF
V: TRBV7-8
J: TRBJ1-1
D: .
size: .